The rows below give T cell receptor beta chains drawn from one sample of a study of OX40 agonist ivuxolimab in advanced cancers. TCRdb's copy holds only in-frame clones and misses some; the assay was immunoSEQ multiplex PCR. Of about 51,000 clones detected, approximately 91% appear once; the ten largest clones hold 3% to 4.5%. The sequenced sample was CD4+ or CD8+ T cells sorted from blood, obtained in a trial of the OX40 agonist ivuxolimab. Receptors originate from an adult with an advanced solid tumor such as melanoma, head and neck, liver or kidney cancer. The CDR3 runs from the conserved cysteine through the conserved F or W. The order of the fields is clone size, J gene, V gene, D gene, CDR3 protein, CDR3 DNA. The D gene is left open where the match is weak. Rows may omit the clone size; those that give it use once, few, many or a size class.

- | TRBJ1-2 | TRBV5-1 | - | CASSLDLEDGYTF | TGCGCCAGCAGCTTGGATCTCGAAGATGGCTACACCTTC
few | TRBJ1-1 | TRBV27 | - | CASTKVGQKAFF | TGTGCCAGCACCAAAGTGGGACAAAAAGCTTTCTTT
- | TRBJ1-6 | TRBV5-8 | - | CASSLGQYNSPLHF | TGTGCCAGCAGCTTGGGACAGTATAATTCACCCCTCCACTTT
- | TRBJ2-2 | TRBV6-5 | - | CASRRDRTNTGELFF | TGTGCCAGCAGACGAGACAGGACGAACACCGGGGAGCTGTTTTTT
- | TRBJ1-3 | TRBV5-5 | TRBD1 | CASSSQTGTGNTIYF | TGTGCCAGCAGCTCCCAGACAGGGACTGGAAACACCATATATTTT
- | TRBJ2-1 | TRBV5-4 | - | CASSPRDLATEQFF | TGTGCCAGCAGCCCACGGGACCTAGCCACTGAGCAGTTCTTC
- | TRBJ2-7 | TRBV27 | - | CASSLLRGYEQYF | TGTGCCAGCAGTTTATTGCGCGGATACGAGCAGTACTTC
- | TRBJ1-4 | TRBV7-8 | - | CASSPPGEGEKLFF | TGTGCCAGCAGCCCACCCGGGGAGGGCGAAAAACTGTTTTTT
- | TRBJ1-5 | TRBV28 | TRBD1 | CASSRTGGYSNQPQHF | TGTGCCAGCAGTCGGACAGGGGGCTATAGCAATCAGCCCCAGCATTTT
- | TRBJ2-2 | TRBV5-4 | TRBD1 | CASSPGQDTGELFF | TGTGCCAGCAGCCCGGGACAGGACACCGGGGAGCTGTTTTTT
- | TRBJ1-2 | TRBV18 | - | CASSPQDSYGYTF | TGTGCCAGCTCACCCCAGGACAGCTATGGCTACACCTTC
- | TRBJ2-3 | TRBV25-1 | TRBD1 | CASSRRAGGATDTQYF | TGTGCCAGCAGCCGTCGGGCAGGGGGCGCAACAGATACGCAGTATTTT
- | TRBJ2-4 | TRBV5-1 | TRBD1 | CASSPGTGWNIQYF | TGCGCCAGCAGCCCTGGGACAGGGTGGAACATTCAGTACTTC
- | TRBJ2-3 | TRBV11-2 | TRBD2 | CASSLSGRADTQYF | TGTGCCAGCAGCCTTAGCGGGAGGGCAGATACGCAGTATTTT
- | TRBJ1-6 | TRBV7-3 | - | CATGSGANSPLHF | TGTGCCACCGGATCAGGCGCCAATTCACCCCTCCACTTT
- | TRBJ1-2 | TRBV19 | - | CASTPGTNYGYTF | TGTGCCAGTACCCCGGGAACTAACTATGGCTACACCTTC
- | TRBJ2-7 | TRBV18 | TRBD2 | CASSATSGEEIYEQYF | TGTGCCAGCTCCGCTACTAGCGGGGAGGAAATATACGAGCAGTACTTC
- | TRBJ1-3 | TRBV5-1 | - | CASSLDGLKTGNTIYF | TGCGCCAGCAGCTTGGACGGTTTAAAGACGGGAAACACCATATATTTT
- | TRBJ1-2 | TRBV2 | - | CASSDTYGYTF | TGTGCCAGCAGTGACACCTATGGCTACACCTTC
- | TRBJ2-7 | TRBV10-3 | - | CAIRTQGLTYEQYF | TGTGCCATCAGGACTCAGGGTCTCACCTACGAGCAGTACTTC
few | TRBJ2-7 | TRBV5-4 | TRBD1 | CASSPLGGTGVSEQYF | TGTGCCAGCAGCCCGCTCGGAGGGACAGGAGTCAGCGAGCAGTACTTC
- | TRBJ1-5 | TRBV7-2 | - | CASSRDRLNQPQHF | TGTGCCAGCAGCCGGGACCGCCTCAATCAGCCCCAGCATTTT
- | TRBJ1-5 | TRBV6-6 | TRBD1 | CASSPGQDYNQPQHF | TGTGCCAGCAGCCCCGGACAGGACTACAATCAGCCCCAGCATTTT
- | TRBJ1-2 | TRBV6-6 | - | CASRATGPNYGYTF | TGTGCCAGCAGAGCGACAGGCCCGAACTATGGCTACACCTTC
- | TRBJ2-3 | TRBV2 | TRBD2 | CASSEPGLGTDTQYF | TGTGCCAGCAGTGAACCTGGACTAGGGACAGATACGCAGTATTTT
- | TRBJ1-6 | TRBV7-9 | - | CASSSQAGTDNSPLHF | TGTGCCAGCAGCTCGCAGGCGGGAACGGACAATTCACCCCTCCACTTT
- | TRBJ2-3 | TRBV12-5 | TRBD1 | CASALNGAGQGADTQYF | TGTGCTAGTGCCCTGAACGGGGCGGGACAGGGGGCAGATACGCAGTATTTT
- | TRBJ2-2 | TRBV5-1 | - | CASSRTAGTGELFF | TGCGCCAGCAGCCGAACAGCCGGGACCGGGGAGCTGTTTTTT
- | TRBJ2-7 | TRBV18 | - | CASSLMQAEYEQYF | TGTGCCAGCTCACTTATGCAGGCGGAGTACGAGCAGTACTTC
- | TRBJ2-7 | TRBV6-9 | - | CASTRGVGEQYF | TGTGCCAGCACTAGGGGAGTTGGGGAGCAGTACTTC
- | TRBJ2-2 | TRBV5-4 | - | CASSPGGAVVARGAGELFF | TGTGCCAGCAGCCCTGGGGGGGCCGTGGTAGCCCGGGGAGCCGGGGAGCTGTTTTTT
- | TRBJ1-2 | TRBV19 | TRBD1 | CASREGQTNYGYTF | TGTGCCAGTAGAGAGGGACAGACTAACTATGGCTACACCTTC
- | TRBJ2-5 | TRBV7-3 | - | CASSPPRPQETQYF | TGTGCCAGCAGCCCCCCCAGACCCCAAGAGACCCAGTACTTC
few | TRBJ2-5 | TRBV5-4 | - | CASSLGLGRETQYF | TGTGCCAGCAGCTTGGGACTGGGGCGGGAGACCCAGTACTTC
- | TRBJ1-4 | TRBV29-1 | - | CSVGQMNEKLFF | TGCAGCGTTGGTCAGATGAATGAAAAACTGTTTTTT
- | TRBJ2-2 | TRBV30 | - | CAWSAGADTGELFF | TGTGCCTGGAGTGCAGGGGCGGACACCGGGGAGCTGTTTTTT